This is a list of T cell receptor beta chains from one sample in a study of shared clonotypes between healthy human individuals. Generated by immunoSEQ multiplex PCR, the TCRdb table keeps only in-frame clones and is missing some. The sample gives 2 million to 2.5 million clones, roughly 90% of which show up once; 0.3% to 0.45% is in the top ten. Sequenced sample: naive CD4+ T cells from PBMCs. The source is a man younger than 35 in good health. Some clones in this sample may be carry-over from other donors' samples. Each CDR3 is given with its conserved first and last residue. D genes are given only for firm matches. Only some rows state a clone size, as once, few, many or a class for expanded clones.

V gene: TRBV30
CDR3 length: 14
clone size: NA
J gene: TRBJ2-7
D gene: NA
CDR3 DNA: TGTGCCTGGAGTGTAACAGGGAAGTCCTACGAGCAGTACTTC
CDR3 protein: CAWSVTGKSYEQYF

V gene: TRBV2
CDR3 length: 16
clone size: NA
J gene: TRBJ2-1
D gene: TRBD2
CDR3 DNA: TGTGCCAGCGCGGGGGTCGGCGGGGGGACCTACAATGAGCAGTTCTTC
CDR3 protein: CASAGVGGGTYNEQFF

V gene: TRBV25-1
CDR3 length: 13
clone size: NA
J gene: TRBJ2-7
D gene: NA
CDR3 DNA: TGTGCCAGCAGTGAGACAGGCGCCTACGAGCAGTACTTC
CDR3 protein: CASSETGAYEQYF

V gene: TRBV11-3
CDR3 length: 16
clone size: NA
J gene: TRBJ2-3
D gene: TRBD2
CDR3 DNA: TGTGCCAGCAGCTTAAGAGGGAGGGCCTCCACAGATACGCAGTATTTT
CDR3 protein: CASSLRGRASTDTQYF

V gene: TRBV6-1
CDR3 length: 14
clone size: NA
J gene: TRBJ2-3
D gene: TRBD1
CDR3 DNA: TGTGCCAGCAGTGAACCAGGGGGAACGGATACGCAGTATTTT
CDR3 protein: CASSEPGGTDTQYF

V gene: TRBV5-1
CDR3 length: 15
clone size: NA
J gene: TRBJ2-5
D gene: NA
CDR3 DNA: TGCGCCAGCAGCGCGATAGACAGAATTCAAGAGACCCAGTACTTC
CDR3 protein: CASSAIDRIQETQYF

V gene: TRBV9
CDR3 length: 14
clone size: NA
J gene: TRBJ2-1
D gene: NA
CDR3 DNA: TGTGCCAGCAGCGTAGCTAGCCGAAACAATGAGCAGTTCTTC
CDR3 protein: CASSVASRNNEQFF

V gene: TRBV30
CDR3 length: 13
clone size: NA
J gene: TRBJ1-1
D gene: NA
CDR3 DNA: TGTGCCTGGAGTAAAGGAGAAAACACTGAAGCTTTCTTT
CDR3 protein: CAWSKGENTEAFF

V gene: TRBV30
CDR3 length: 13
clone size: few
J gene: TRBJ1-1
D gene: NA
CDR3 DNA: TGTGCCTGGGCCCCGGACAGGAACACTGAAGCTTTCTTT
CDR3 protein: CAWAPDRNTEAFF

V gene: TRBV7-2
CDR3 length: 14
clone size: NA
J gene: TRBJ2-1
D gene: NA
CDR3 DNA: TGTGCCAGCAGCTTAGGACTCTCCGGCAATGAGCAGTTCTTC
CDR3 protein: CASSLGLSGNEQFF

V gene: TRBV28
CDR3 length: 14
clone size: NA
J gene: TRBJ1-1
D gene: NA
CDR3 DNA: TGTGCCAGCAGGATAGACAGACCGAACACTGAAGCTTTCTTT
CDR3 protein: CASRIDRPNTEAFF

V gene: TRBV5-1
CDR3 length: 14
clone size: NA
J gene: TRBJ2-7
D gene: NA
CDR3 DNA: TGCGCCAGCAGCCGTCCGGAGGTGCCCTACGAGCAGTACTTC
CDR3 protein: CASSRPEVPYEQYF

V gene: TRBV27
CDR3 length: 16
clone size: NA
J gene: TRBJ2-6
D gene: NA
CDR3 DNA: TGTGCCAGCAGTCCTCGACAGAATTCTGGGGCCAACGTCCTGACTTTC
CDR3 protein: CASSPRQNSGANVLTF

V gene: TRBV11-1
CDR3 length: 12
clone size: NA
J gene: TRBJ2-1
D gene: TRBD2
CDR3 DNA: TGTGCCAGCAGCTTAGCCGGGGAGGGGCAGTTCTTC
CDR3 protein: CASSLAGEGQFF